This T cell receptor beta chain was recorded in a study of T cell changes during pregnancy in multiple sclerosis. Sequencing used immunoSEQ multiplex PCR; TCRdb keeps in-frame clones, though not all of them. The sample includes around 120,000 clones, more than 85% of them seen just once. This clone was detected once. V shed 5 bases, J shed 2 bases, and the junction held 7 bases outside the gene matches. There are 15 residues in the CDR3. The germline V gene encodes CDR1 LNHDA and CDR2 SQIVND (reference sequence). The sequence was collected from a female donor with multiple sclerosis, enrolled in a pregnancy study. This specimen consisted of peripheral blood, obtained after pregnancy. V usage is TRBV19 and J usage is TRBJ1-1; 8 bases match TRBD1. The CDR3 sequence: CASSLMTGANTEAFF. CDR3 nucleotides: TGTGCCAGTAGTCTCATGACAGGGGCCAACACTGAAGCTTTCTTT.